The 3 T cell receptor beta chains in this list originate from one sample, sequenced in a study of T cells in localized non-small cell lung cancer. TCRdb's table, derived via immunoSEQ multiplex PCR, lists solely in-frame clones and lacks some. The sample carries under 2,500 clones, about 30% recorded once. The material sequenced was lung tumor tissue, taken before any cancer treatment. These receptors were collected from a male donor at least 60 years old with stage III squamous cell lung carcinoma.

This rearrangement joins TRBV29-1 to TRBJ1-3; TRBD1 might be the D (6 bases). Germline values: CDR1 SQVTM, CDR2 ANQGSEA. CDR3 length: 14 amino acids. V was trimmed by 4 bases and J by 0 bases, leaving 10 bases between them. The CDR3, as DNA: TGCAGCGTTGTAAGGGGGAGCTCTGGAAACACCATATATTTT. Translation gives CSVVRGSSGNTIYF.

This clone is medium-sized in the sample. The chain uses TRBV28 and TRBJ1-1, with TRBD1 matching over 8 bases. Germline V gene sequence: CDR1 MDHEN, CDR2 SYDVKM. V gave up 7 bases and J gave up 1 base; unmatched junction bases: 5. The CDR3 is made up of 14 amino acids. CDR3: CASTHDRGNTEAFF. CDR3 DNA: TGTGCCAGCACCCATGACAGGGGGAACACTGAAGCTTTCTTT.

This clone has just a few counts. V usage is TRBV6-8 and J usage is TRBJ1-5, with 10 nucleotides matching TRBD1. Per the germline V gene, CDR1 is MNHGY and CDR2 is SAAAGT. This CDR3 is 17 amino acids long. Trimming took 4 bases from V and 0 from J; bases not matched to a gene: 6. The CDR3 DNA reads TGTGCCAGCAGTTCGAGACAGGGGGCAGATAGCAATCAGCCCCAGCATTTT. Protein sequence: CASSSRQGADSNQPQHF.